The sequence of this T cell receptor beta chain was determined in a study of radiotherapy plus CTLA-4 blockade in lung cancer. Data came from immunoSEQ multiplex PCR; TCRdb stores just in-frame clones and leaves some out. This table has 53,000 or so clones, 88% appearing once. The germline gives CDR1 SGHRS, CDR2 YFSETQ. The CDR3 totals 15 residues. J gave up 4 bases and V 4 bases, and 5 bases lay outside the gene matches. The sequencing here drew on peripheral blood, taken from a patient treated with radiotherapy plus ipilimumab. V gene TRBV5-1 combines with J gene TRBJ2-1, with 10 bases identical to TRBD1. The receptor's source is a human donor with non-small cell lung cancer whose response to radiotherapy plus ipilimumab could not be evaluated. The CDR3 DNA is TGCGCCAGCAGCCTAGGGACAGGGGTTTACAATGAGCAGTTCTTC. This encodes CASSLGTGVYNEQFF.